These 32 T cell receptor beta chains share one sample of origin, sequenced in a study of shared clonotypes between healthy human individuals (dated by TCRdb to the early 2020s). Libraries were made using the immunoSEQ multiplex PCR assay. TCRdb retrieved this table from immuneACCESS and kept in-frame rearrangements only. Not all clones are present; in checked studies, unresolved V genes account for under half, and no reason is known for the remainder. The sample has roughly 1,100,000 clones on record, about 75% of them singletons. Around 1.5% of the sample is in the top ten clones. The specimen sequenced was memory CD4+ T cells sorted from blood. The sample's cell subset or site, from its label and the paper: CD45RA-negative fraction. The receptor source for this set is a man younger than 35 in good health.

The chain recombines TRBV6-6 with TRBJ2-1; D is unresolved. This CDR3 region has 15 residues. CDR1 is MNHNY and CDR2 is SVGAGI in the germline V gene (reference sequence). V gave up 0 bases and J gave up 6 bases, with 12 bases separating them. The CDR3 nucleotides are TGTGCCAGCAGTTACTCTCCGGGTATGGGCAATGAGCAGTTCTTC. Its protein is CASSYSPGMGNEQFF.

J is TRBJ2-7 and V is TRBV5-1; 9 nucleotides align to TRBD1. V shed 2 bases and J 3 bases; nucleotides not matched to a gene: 6. This CDR3 comprises 15 residues. Germline CDR1 reads SGHRS; CDR2 reads YFSETQ. The DNA of the CDR3 is TGCGCCAGCAGCTTATTGACAGGGGGAAACTACGAGCAGTACTTC. Residues: CASSLLTGGNYEQYF. Complete variable domain (other parts from reference TRBV5-1 and TRBJ2-7): KAGVTQTPRYLIKTRGQQVTLSCSPISGHRSVSWYQQTPGQGLQFLFEYFSETQRNKGNFPGRFSGRQFSNSRSEMNVSTLELGDSALYLCASSLLTGGNYEQYFGPGTRLTVT.

This chain uses TRBV5-1 with TRBJ1-1; TRBD1 might be the D (5 bases). The ends were cut back, 0 bases at V and 10 bases at J, with 16 bases in the middle. The CDR3 contains 14 residues. Germline V gene sequence: CDR1 SGHRS, CDR2 YFSETQ. The CDR3 coding sequence is TGCGCCAGCAGCTTGGATTCGGGGGGTTTAGGAGCTTTCTTT. Its translation is CASSLDSGGLGAFF.

The rearrangement links TRBV18 to TRBJ2-4; the D gene is possibly TRBD2 (6 bases). The CDR3 is 14 residues long. Germline V gives CDR1 KGHSH, CDR2 LQKENI. With 3 bases removed from V and 1 base from J, the gap between germline ends came to 7 bases. The CDR3 DNA is TGTGCCAGCTCACCGGCGGGGGCCAAAAACATTCAGTACTTC. It is translated as CASSPAGAKNIQYF.

This chain connects TRBV27 to TRBJ2-2; D gene uncertain. The CDR3 sequence is 13 residues long. Trimming removed 8 bases at V and 7 bases at J, with 14 bases between. Germline V gives CDR1 MNHEY, CDR2 SMNVEV (reference sequence). CDR3 bases: TGTGCCAGCCGGGCATATTGGGGCGGGGAGCTGTTTTTT. Protein product: CASRAYWGGELFF.

This clone was seen at least ten times. The gene calls are TRBV9 and TRBJ1-2; D unresolved. CDR1 is SGDLS, CDR2 YYNGEE, per germline. The length of the CDR3 is 12 residues. Trimming left V 3 bases short and J 8 bases short, with 11 bases between. The DNA of the CDR3 is TGTGCCAGCAGCGGGCGCGCTTCCGGCTACACCTTC. Translated: CASSGRASGYTF.

The genes are TRBV4-1 and TRBJ2-3; D perhaps matches TRBD2 (6 bases). V lost 1 base and J 4 bases, leaving 15 bases between the germline ends. The V gene's germline CDR1 is MGHRA and CDR2 YSYEKL. This CDR3 has 16 amino acids. The DNA of the CDR3 is TGCGCCAGCAGCCAAGGCTCTAGCGATAGGGCAGATACGCAGTATTTT. Translated: CASSQGSSDRADTQYF.

The chain has TRBV10-3 and TRBJ1-6; TRBD1 might be the D (5 bases). Germline V gene lookup returns CDR1 ENHRY and CDR2 SYGVKD. With 7 bases removed from V and 10 bases from J, the gap between germline ends came to 17 bases. The CDR3 runs 14 residues. The CDR3 DNA reads TGTGCCATCACCCGGGGCGGCGAGGGATCACCCCTCCACTTT. It encodes CAITRGGEGSPLHF.

The gene calls are TRBV29-1 and TRBJ2-7; a possible D gene is TRBD1 (6 bases). Germline-derived CDR1 and CDR2 are SQVTM and ANQGSEA. Deletions cut 4 bases from V and 6 bases from J, with 16 bases between. The CDR3 totals 13 residues. In DNA form, the CDR3 reads TGCAGCGTTGGTTCAGGGGCAGAGAGCGAGCAGTACTTC. Protein product: CSVGSGAESEQYF.

The V gene is TRBV11-2, the J gene TRBJ2-3; possible D gene TRBD2, 5 bases. Germline values: CDR1 SGHAT, CDR2 FQNNGV. The V end was cut by 5 bases, the J end by 0 bases, with 12 bases between. The CDR3 covers 15 residues. The CDR3 bases are TGTGCCAGCAGCCTCCACGGGGTTAGCACAGATACGCAGTATTTT. It encodes CASSLHGVSTDTQYF. The full variable domain, completed using reference TRBV11-2 and TRBJ2-3, is EAGVAQSPRYKIIEKRQSVAFWCNPISGHATLYWYQQILGQGPKLLIQFQNNGVVDDSQLPKDRFSAERLKGVDSTLKIQPAKLEDSAVYLCASSLHGVSTDTQYFGPGTRLTVL.

The chain couples TRBV29-1 to TRBJ1-1; 10 nucleotides line up with TRBD1. The CDR3 sequence is 15 residues long. Germline assignment: CDR1 SQVTM and CDR2 ANQGSEA. With V trimmed by 0 bases and J by 3 bases, 4 bases remained unmatched. CDR3 DNA sequence: TGCAGCGTTGAAGACCCGGGACAGGGGTACACTGAAGCTTTCTTT. Translated, it gives CSVEDPGQGYTEAFF. Combining the CDR3 with reference TRBV29-1 and TRBJ1-1 gives the whole variable domain SAVISQKPSRDICQRGTSLTIQCQVDSQVTMMFWYRQQPGQSLTLIATANQGSEATYESGFVIDKFPISRPNLTFSTLTVSNMSPEDSSIYLCSVEDPGQGYTEAFFGQGTRLTVV.

A remark on this clone: This CDR3 is also generated by other DNA sequences in the sample. The chain has TRBV7-2 and TRBJ1-2, with D maybe TRBD1 (6 bases). This CDR3 has 13 amino acids. Between the trimmed V and J ends, which lost 5 bases and 2 bases, there was a span of 9 bases. The V gene's germline CDR1 is SGHTA and CDR2 FQGNSA. Here the CDR3 reads CASSQGQNYGYTF. DNA of the CDR3: TGTGCCAGCAGCCAGGGACAAAACTATGGCTACACCTTC.

The CDR3 bases are TGCAGCGTTGCGGTAGACATGAATTCCTACGAGCAGTACTTC. This encodes CSVAVDMNSYEQYF. This rearrangement joins TRBV29-1 to TRBJ2-7; D not certain. This CDR3 region has 14 residues. Trimming pared 4 bases from V and 1 base from J, leaving 14 bases between. Germline CDR1 reads SQVTM; CDR2 reads ANQGSEA.

This sequence joins TRBV30 and TRBJ2-1; TRBD1 agrees at 8 bases. Germline CDR1 GTSNPN, CDR2 SVGIG (reference sequence). The CDR3 contains 16 residues. The CDR3 coding sequence is TGTGCTCGGGCCCGGTTTGGGACAGGTTCCTACAATGAGCAGTTCTTC. This gives the protein CARARFGTGSYNEQFF.

The chain uses TRBV6-6 and TRBJ1-6; TRBD1 matches at 11 bases. CDR1 is MNHNY and CDR2 is SVGAGI in the germline V gene (reference sequence). Trimming at V came to 5 bases and at J to 9 bases, leaving 3 bases not matched to a gene. The CDR3 is 14 residues long. CDR3 DNA sequence: TGTGCCAGCAGTCCCGGGACAGGGGGTTCACCCCTCCACTTT. Its translation: CASSPGTGGSPLHF.

The chain employs TRBV27 and TRBJ1-2; TRBD1 is a possible D gene (5 bases). The CDR3 runs 13 residues. Germline V CDR1 and CDR2: MNHEY, SMNVEV (reference sequence). The V end lost 8 bases, the J end lost 8 bases, and 18 bases lay between the germline ends. The CDR3 sequence: CASSRPAGGGYTF. CDR3 nucleotide sequence: TGTGCCAGCTCCCGGCCCGCGGGGGGAGGCTACACCTTC.

This clone was seen once. The J gene is TRBJ1-4, the V gene TRBV4-3; TRBD1 aligns across 7 bases. CDR1 and CDR2 (germline): LGHNA, YSLEER. With 2 bases clipped from V and 7 bases from J, the junction kept 7 bases outside the gene matches. CDR3 length: 15 residues. CDR3 amino acids: CASSQNRGDGEKLFF. In DNA, the CDR3 is TGCGCCAGCAGCCAAAACAGGGGTGACGGTGAAAAACTGTTTTTT.

This clone was counted between two and nine times. The genes are TRBV9 and TRBJ1-6; 8 bases fit TRBD1. V trimming: 3 bases; J trimming: 9 bases; junction bases outside the gene matches: 8. Germline V gene data show CDR1 as SGDLS and CDR2 as YYNGEE. The CDR3 is 15 amino acids. The chain's CDR3 is CASSGQTGVGSPLHF. CDR3 coding DNA: TGTGCCAGCAGCGGACAGACAGGGGTTGGTTCACCCCTCCACTTT.

This clone was found many times. This chain joins TRBV28 and TRBJ1-5; maybe TRBD1 (6 bases). The germline V gene has CDR1 MDHEN and CDR2 SYDVKM. V lost 3 bases to trimming and J lost 5 bases, with 14 bases between them. There are 15 residues in the CDR3. The CDR3 here is CASSLGGGDDQPQHF. For the CDR3, the DNA is TGTGCCAGCAGTTTGGGGGGCGGTGACGATCAGCCCCAGCATTTT.

CDR3 region: CASSRLAGGTGELFF. As DNA, the CDR3 is TGCGCCAGCAGTCGACTAGCGGGGGGCACCGGGGAGCTGTTTTTT. J is TRBJ2-2 and V is TRBV4-1; 13 bases are shared with TRBD2. The CDR3 length is 15 residues. V shed 6 bases, J shed 4 bases, and the junction held 2 bases outside the gene matches. CDR1 and CDR2 from the germline V gene are MGHRA and YSYEKL.

The J gene is TRBJ2-5, the V gene TRBV9; 8 nucleotides line up with TRBD2. The CDR3 consists of 15 residues. Germline lookup yields CDR1 SGDLS and CDR2 YYNGEE. Trimming took 0 bases from V and 4 from J; bases not matched to a gene: 5. The DNA of the CDR3 is TGTGCCAGCAGCGTAGAGGGACTAGTTAGAGAGACCCAGTACTTC. Its translation is CASSVEGLVRETQYF.

V and J are TRBV18 and TRBJ2-7; no definite D call. V was pared by 4 bases and J by 2 bases, with 6 bases between. CDR1 is KGHSH and CDR2 is LQKENI in the germline V gene. The CDR3 is 12 residues long. The CDR3 coding sequence is TGTGCCAGCTCACAAAACCCCTACGAGCAGTACTTC. It codes for CASSQNPYEQYF. The full variable domain, in which reference TRBV18 and TRBJ2-7 provide the parts outside the CDR3, is NAGVMQNPRHLVRRRGQEARLRCSPMKGHSHVYWYRQLPEEGLKFMVYLQKENIIDESGMPKERFSAEFPKEGPSILRIQQVVRGDSAAYFCASSQNPYEQYFGPGTRLTVT.

This rearrangement joins TRBV19 to TRBJ2-1; 10 bases are a match to TRBD2. The J segment lost 8 bases and the V segment lost 6 bases, leaving 13 bases of the junction unmatched. CDR1 and CDR2 (germline): LNHDA, SQIVND (reference sequence). The length of the CDR3 is 16 residues. The CDR3 DNA reads as TGTGCCAGTAGGGATAGGGCTAGCGGGAGACGCGATGAGCAGTTCTTC. This codes for CASRDRASGRRDEQFF.

This sequence joins TRBV15 and TRBJ2-1; D is perhaps TRBD2 (5 bases). This CDR3 spans 16 amino acids. Trimming took off 1 base at V and 7 bases at J, with 17 bases between the two ends. Looked up from germline, CDR1 is LNHNV and CDR2 is YYDKDF (reference sequence). The CDR3: CATSRATMGLINEQFF. The CDR3 DNA reads as TGTGCCACCAGCAGAGCGACTATGGGATTGATAAATGAGCAGTTCTTC.

The chain couples TRBV10-3 to TRBJ2-7; possibly TRBD1 or TRBD2 for D (6 bases each). This CDR3 spans 17 amino acids. V dropped 2 bases and J dropped 1 base, with 18 bases sitting between them. CDR1 is ENHRY and CDR2 is SYGVKD in the germline V gene. The CDR3 DNA reads as TGTGCCATCAGTGAGAAAACGGGGGCCGGATCTTCCTACGAGCAGTACTTC. The encoded protein is CAISEKTGAGSSYEQYF.

The gene calls are TRBV5-1 and TRBJ2-3; either TRBD1 or TRBD2 may supply D (5 bases each). V was cut by 3 bases and J by 4 bases, with 15 bases left in between. CDR1 is SGHRS and CDR2 is YFSETQ in the germline V gene. CDR3 length equals 15 residues. The CDR3 region is CASSSAPGTADTQYF. CDR3 DNA sequence: TGCGCCAGCAGCTCAGCGCCGGGGACGGCAGATACGCAGTATTTT.

This chain uses TRBV19 with TRBJ2-3; a possible D gene is TRBD2 (6 bases). The CDR3 contains 15 residues. Trimming pared 3 bases from V and 1 base from J, leaving 11 bases between. Germline V CDR1 and CDR2: LNHDA, SQIVND (reference sequence). Written as DNA, the CDR3 is TGTGCCAGTAGTATCGGGAGCGGCGGCACAGATACGCAGTATTTT. Its translation is CASSIGSGGTDTQYF.

J is TRBJ2-7 and V is TRBV27; possibly TRBD1 for D (6 bases). CDR3 length: 13 residues. Trimming shortened V by 11 bases and J by 2 bases, and 16 bases separated the two germline ends. Germline V gene lookup returns CDR1 MNHEY and CDR2 SMNVEV (reference sequence). CDR3 DNA sequence: TGTGCCGCAACAGGGATTACAGCCTACGAGCAGTACTTC. Residues: CAATGITAYEQYF.

This sequence joins TRBV7-2 and TRBJ1-6, with D possibly matching TRBD1 (6 bases). The CDR3 consists of 14 residues. The V and J ends lost 3 bases and 8 bases respectively, with 11 bases between them. The germline gives CDR1 SGHTA, CDR2 FQGNSA. The CDR3 is CASSFPGAYSPLHF. The DNA of the CDR3 is TGTGCCAGCAGCTTTCCAGGGGCGTATTCACCCCTCCACTTT. The full variable domain, its missing parts supplied by reference TRBV7-2 and TRBJ1-6, is GAGVSQSPSNKVTEKGKDVELRCDPISGHTALYWYRQSLGQGLEFLIYFQGNSAPDKSGLPSDRFSAERTGGSVSTLTIQRTQQEDSAVYLCASSFPGAYSPLHFGNGTRLTVT.

Only a few counts were recorded for this clone. The J gene is TRBJ2-1, the V gene TRBV6-5, with 11 bases matching TRBD2. V lost 2 bases to trimming and J lost 4 bases; unmatched junction nucleotides: 1. The CDR3 has 15 residues. CDR1 and CDR2 (germline): MNHEY, SVGAGI. The chain's CDR3 is CASSYGTSGYNEQFF. The CDR3 DNA sequence: TGTGCCAGCAGTTACGGGACTAGCGGATACAATGAGCAGTTCTTC.

The rearrangement joins TRBV9 to TRBJ2-2, with 7 bases lining up with TRBD1. Germline-derived CDR1 and CDR2 are SGDLS and YYNGEE. The CDR3 has 16 residues. With 0 bases clipped from V and 4 bases from J, the junction kept 6 bases outside the gene matches. In nucleotides, the CDR3 is TGTGCCAGCAGCGTAGGCGAGGGGGCGAGCACCGGGGAGCTGTTTTTT. Protein: CASSVGEGASTGELFF.

In this sample, this clone turned up a few times. The CDR3 sequence is CASSFTPTDSGNTIYF. CDR3 in DNA: TGTGCCAGCTCATTCACGCCGACGGACTCTGGAAACACCATATATTTT. This chain links TRBV18 with TRBJ1-3; no firm D call. Germline lookup yields CDR1 KGHSH and CDR2 LQKENI. The V end lost 5 bases, the J end lost 0 bases, and 14 bases lay between the germline ends. The CDR3 extends over 16 amino acids. Variable domain in full (rest from reference TRBV18 and TRBJ1-3): NAGVMQNPRHLVRRRGQEARLRCSPMKGHSHVYWYRQLPEEGLKFMVYLQKENIIDESGMPKERFSAEFPKEGPSILRIQQVVRGDSAAYFCASSFTPTDSGNTIYFGEGSWLTVV.